This T cell receptor beta chain originates from a study of T cell responses to AZD1222 COVID-19 vaccine. Regarding the study as a whole: Epitopes outside B.1.351 and B.1.1.7 mutated regions reportedly drew nearly half of spike TCRs. The CD4 TCRs associated with vaccination extended across spike and predominated at 160-218 and 743-854.

Remarks on this clone: The antigen is undetermined.

Here immunoSEQ multiplex PCR was the method, and the copy in TCRdb shows in-frame clones only, minus some. The data hold approximately 96,000 clones, with approximately 86% observed a single time. Per germline, CDR1 MNHGY and CDR2 SAAAGT. The CDR3 is made up of 14 amino acids. Trimming removed 7 bases at V and 8 bases at J, with 17 bases between. This clonotype was obtained from an adult who received the AZD1222 COVID-19 vaccine. The material was peripheral blood, obtained 28 days after the second AZD1222 dose. The genes are TRBV6-8 and TRBJ1-4; D remains unclear. CDR3 residues: CASTLYPAGEKLFF. CDR3 coding DNA: TGTGCCAGCACCTTATACCCGGCGGGCGAAAAACTGTTTTTT.